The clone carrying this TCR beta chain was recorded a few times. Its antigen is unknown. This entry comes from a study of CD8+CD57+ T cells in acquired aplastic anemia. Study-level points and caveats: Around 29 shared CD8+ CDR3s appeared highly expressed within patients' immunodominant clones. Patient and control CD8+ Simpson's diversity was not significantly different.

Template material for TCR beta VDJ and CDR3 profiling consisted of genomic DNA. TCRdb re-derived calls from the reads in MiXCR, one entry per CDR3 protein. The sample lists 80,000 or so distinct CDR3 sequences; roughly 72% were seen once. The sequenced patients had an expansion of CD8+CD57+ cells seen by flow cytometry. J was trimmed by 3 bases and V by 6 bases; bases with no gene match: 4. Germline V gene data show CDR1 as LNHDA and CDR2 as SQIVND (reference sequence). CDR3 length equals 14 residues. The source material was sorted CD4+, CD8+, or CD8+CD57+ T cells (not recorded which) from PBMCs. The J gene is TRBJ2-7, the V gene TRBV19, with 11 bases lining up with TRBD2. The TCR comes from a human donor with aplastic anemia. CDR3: CASRQTSGSYEQYF. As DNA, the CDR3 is TGTGCCAGTAGGCAAACTAGCGGGAGCTACGAGCAGTACTTC.